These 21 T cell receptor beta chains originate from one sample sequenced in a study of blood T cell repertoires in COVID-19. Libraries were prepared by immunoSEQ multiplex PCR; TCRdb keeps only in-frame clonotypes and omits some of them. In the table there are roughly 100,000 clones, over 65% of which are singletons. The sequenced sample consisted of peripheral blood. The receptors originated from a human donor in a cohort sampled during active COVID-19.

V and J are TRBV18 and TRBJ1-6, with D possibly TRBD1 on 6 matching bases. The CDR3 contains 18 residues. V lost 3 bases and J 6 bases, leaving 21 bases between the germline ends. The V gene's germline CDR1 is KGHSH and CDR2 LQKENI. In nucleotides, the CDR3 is TGTGCCAGCTCACCTACCCAGCCCGGACAGAGTCTTAATTCACCCCTCCACTTT. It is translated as CASSPTQPGQSLNSPLHF.

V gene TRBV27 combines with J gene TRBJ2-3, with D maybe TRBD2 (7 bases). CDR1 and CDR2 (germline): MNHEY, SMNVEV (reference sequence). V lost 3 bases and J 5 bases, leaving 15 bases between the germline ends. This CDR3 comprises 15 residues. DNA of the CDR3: TGTGCCAGCAGTTTGGGGGGGGCCATTGAAGATACGCAGTATTTT. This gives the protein CASSLGGAIEDTQYF.

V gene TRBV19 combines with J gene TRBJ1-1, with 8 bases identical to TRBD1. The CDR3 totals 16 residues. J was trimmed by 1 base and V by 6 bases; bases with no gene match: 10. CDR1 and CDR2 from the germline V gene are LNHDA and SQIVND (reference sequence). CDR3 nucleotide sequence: TGTGCCAGTAGGGGCCGTATTGGGACAGGGAACACTGAAGCTTTCTTT. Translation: CASRGRIGTGNTEAFF.

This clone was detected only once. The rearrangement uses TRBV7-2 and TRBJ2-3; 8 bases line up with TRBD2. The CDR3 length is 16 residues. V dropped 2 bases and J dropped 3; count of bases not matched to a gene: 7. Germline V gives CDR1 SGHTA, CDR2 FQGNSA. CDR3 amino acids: CASSLPRGGSTDTQYF. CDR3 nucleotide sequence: TGTGCCAGCAGCTTACCCCGCGGGGGGTCGACAGATACGCAGTATTTT.

CDR3 loop: CASSPLPRLAGTDTQYF. The CDR3 nucleotides are TGTGCCAGCAGTCCACTCCCACGACTAGCCGGCACAGATACGCAGTATTTT. The gene calls are TRBV6-4 and TRBJ2-3; 7 bases agree with TRBD2. This CDR3 contains 17 residues. Germline V lookup: CDR1 MRHNA, CDR2 SNTAGT. The V segment lost 5 bases and the J segment 1 base; nucleotides outside the gene matches: 12.

The CDR3 nucleotides read TGCAGCGTTGAGGACTCACTACGGGAAAATGAGCAGTTCTTC. Amino acid sequence: CSVEDSLRENEQFF. This sequence joins TRBV29-1 and TRBJ2-1; perhaps TRBD2 as D (5 bases). CDR1 and CDR2 from the germline V gene are SQVTM and ANQGSEA. The CDR3 runs to 14 residues. With 3 bases removed from V and 7 bases from J, the gap between germline ends came to 16 bases.

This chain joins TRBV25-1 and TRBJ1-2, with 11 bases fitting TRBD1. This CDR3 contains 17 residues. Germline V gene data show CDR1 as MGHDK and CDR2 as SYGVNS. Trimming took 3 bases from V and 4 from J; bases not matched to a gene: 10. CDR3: CASSERTGGDRGYGYTF. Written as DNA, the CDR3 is TGTGCCAGCAGTGAGAGGACAGGGGGCGATCGAGGCTATGGCTACACCTTC.

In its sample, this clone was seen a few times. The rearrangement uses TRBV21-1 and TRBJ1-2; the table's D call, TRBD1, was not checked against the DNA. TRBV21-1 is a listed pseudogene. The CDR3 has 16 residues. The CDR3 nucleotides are TGTGCCAGCAGCAAGCCCGGGACAGACCAGCCCTATGGCTACACCTTC. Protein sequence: CASSKPGTDQPYGYTF.

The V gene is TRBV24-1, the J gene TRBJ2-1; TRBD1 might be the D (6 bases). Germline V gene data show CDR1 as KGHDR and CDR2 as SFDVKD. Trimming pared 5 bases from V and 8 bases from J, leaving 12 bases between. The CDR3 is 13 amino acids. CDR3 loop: CATSVTGRDEQFF. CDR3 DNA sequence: TGTGCCACCAGTGTCACAGGGAGAGATGAGCAGTTCTTC.

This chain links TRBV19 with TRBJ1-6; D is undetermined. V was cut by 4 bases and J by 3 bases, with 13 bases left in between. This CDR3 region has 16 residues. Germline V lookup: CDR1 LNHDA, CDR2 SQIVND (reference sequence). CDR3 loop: CASSNPPRNYNSPLHF. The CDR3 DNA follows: TGTGCCAGTAGTAACCCCCCGCGAAACTATAATTCACCCCTCCACTTT.

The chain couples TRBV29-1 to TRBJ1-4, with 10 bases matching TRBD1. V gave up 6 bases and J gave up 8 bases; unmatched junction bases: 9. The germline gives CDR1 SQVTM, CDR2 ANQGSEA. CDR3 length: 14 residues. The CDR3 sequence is CSVGGGTGVEKLFF. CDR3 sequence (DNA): TGCAGCGTCGGAGGAGGGACAGGGGTCGAAAAACTGTTTTTT.

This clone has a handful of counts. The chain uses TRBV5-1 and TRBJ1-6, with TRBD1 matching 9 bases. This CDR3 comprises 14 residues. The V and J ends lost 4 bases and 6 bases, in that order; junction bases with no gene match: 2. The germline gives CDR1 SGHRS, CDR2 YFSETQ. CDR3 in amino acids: CASSATGGNSPLHF. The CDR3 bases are TGCGCCAGCAGCGCGACAGGGGGTAATTCACCCCTCCACTTT.

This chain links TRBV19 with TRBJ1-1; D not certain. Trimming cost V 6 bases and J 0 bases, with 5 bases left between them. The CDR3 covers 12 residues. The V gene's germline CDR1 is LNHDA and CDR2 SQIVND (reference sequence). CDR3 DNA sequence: TGTGCCAGTAGGGGCATGAACACTGAAGCTTTCTTT. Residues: CASRGMNTEAFF.

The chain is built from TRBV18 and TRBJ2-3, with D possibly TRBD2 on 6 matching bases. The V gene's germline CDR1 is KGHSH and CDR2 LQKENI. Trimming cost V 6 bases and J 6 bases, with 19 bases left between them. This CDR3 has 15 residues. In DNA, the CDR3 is TGTGCCAGCTCCCCGGGACTGACGGAACGGGATACGCAGTATTTT. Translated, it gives CASSPGLTERDTQYF.

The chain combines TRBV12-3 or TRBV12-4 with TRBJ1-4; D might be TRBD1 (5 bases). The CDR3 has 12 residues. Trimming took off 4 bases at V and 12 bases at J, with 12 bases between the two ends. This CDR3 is CASSSGGDELFF. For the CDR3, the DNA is TGTGCCAGCAGTTCCGGGGGTGATGAACTGTTTTTT.

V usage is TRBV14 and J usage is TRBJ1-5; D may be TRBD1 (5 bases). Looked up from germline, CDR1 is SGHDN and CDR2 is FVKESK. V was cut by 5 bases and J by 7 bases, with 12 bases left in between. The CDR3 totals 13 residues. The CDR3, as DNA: TGTGCCAGCAGCTTCGGAGCAGGGCAGCCCCAGCATTTT. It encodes CASSFGAGQPQHF.

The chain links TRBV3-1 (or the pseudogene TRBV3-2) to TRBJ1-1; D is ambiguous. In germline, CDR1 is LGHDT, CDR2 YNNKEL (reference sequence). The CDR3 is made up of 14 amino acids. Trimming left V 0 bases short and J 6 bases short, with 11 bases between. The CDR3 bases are TGTGCCAGCAGCCAAGAGGTCAAGAGGGCTGAAGCTTTCTTT. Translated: CASSQEVKRAEAFF.

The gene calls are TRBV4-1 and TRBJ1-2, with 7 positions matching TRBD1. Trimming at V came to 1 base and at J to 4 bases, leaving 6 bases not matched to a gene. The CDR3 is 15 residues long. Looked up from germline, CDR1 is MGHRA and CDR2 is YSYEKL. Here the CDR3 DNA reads TGCGCCAGCAGCCAAGGGGACAGCACTAGCTATGGCTACACCTTC. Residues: CASSQGDSTSYGYTF.

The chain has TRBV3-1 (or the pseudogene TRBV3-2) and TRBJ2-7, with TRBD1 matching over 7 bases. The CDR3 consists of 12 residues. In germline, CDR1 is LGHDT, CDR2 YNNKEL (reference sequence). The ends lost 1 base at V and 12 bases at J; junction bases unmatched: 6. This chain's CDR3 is CASSQGPQGPYF. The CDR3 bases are TGTGCCAGCAGCCAAGGCCCACAGGGGCCGTACTTC.

The CDR3 protein is CAWSHRVDTEAFF. CDR3 sequence (DNA): TGTGCCTGGAGTCACAGGGTCGACACTGAAGCTTTCTTT. The chain couples TRBV30 to TRBJ1-1; weak D call: TRBD1 (6 bases). The germline V and J ends were trimmed by 2 bases and 3 bases, with 10 bases remaining between them. Germline V gene lookup returns CDR1 GTSNPN and CDR2 SVGIG (reference sequence). CDR3 length: 13 residues.

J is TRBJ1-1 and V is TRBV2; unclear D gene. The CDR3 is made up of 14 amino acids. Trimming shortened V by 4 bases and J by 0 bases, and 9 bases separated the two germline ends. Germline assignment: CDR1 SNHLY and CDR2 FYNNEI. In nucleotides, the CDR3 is TGTGCCAGCAGTGTCAGCGTAATGAACACTGAAGCTTTCTTT. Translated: CASSVSVMNTEAFF.